These 8 T cell receptor beta chains came from one sample sequenced in a study of blood T cell repertoires in COVID-19. Some clones are missing from TCRdb's copy, which holds only in-frame ones; the method was immunoSEQ multiplex PCR. Of roughly 200,000 clones listed, around four fifths are singletons. The sequencing input was peripheral blood. Receptors originate from a woman older than 75 with active or convalescent COVID-19.

The chain links TRBV7-9 to TRBJ2-5, with 9 bases identical to TRBD1. The CDR3 has 13 amino acids. The V gene's germline CDR1 is SEHNR and CDR2 FQNEAQ (reference sequence). The CDR3 loop is CAAGTGSQETQYF. The CDR3 DNA reads as TGTGCGGCAGGGACAGGGTCCCAAGAGACCCAGTACTTC. Full variable domain (remainder filled in from reference TRBV7-9 and TRBJ2-5): DTGVSQNPRHKITKRGQNVTFRCDPISEHNRLYWYRQTLGQGPEFLTYFQNEAQLEKSRLLSDRFSAERPKGSFSTLEIQRTEQGDSAMYLCAAGTGSQETQYFGPGTRLLVL.

This chain uses TRBV19 with TRBJ1-2; tentative D call: TRBD1 (6 bases). This CDR3 is 14 amino acids long. V lost 0 bases, J lost 4 bases, and 9 bases lay in between. Germline CDR1 reads LNHDA; CDR2 reads SQIVND (reference sequence). CDR3 nucleotides: TGTGCCAGTAGTATAGAAGGACAGTTCTATGGCTACACCTTC. Encoded protein: CASSIEGQFYGYTF.

This clone was detected only once. The chain links TRBV2 to TRBJ1-2, with 7 bases identical to TRBD1. With 7 bases clipped from V and 4 bases from J, the junction kept 18 bases outside the gene matches. The CDR3 covers 17 residues. Germline V CDR1 and CDR2: SNHLY, FYNNEI. In DNA, the CDR3 is TGTGCCAGCATAGGCCCGACCGAACAGGGGCATCTCTATGGCTACACCTTC. Protein: CASIGPTEQGHLYGYTF.

The chain recombines TRBV9 with TRBJ2-3; 7 bases align to TRBD1. CDR3 size: 13 residues. Germline CDR1 reads SGDLS; CDR2 reads YYNGEE. The trim removed 3 bases at V and 4 bases at J, leaving 2 bases unmatched. This CDR3 is CASSGGGADTQYF. The CDR3 region has the DNA TGTGCCAGCAGCGGAGGGGGCGCAGATACGCAGTATTTT.

V gene TRBV5-6 combines with J gene TRBJ2-3; TRBD2 matches at 12 bases. The CDR3 sequence is 16 residues long. Trimming removed 5 bases from V and 3 bases from J; junction bases left unmatched: 7. Germline loops: CDR1 SGHDT, CDR2 YYEEEE. In nucleotides, the CDR3 is TGTGCCAGCAGTCCCGGACTAGCGGGGTTTACAGATACGCAGTATTTT. It specifies CASSPGLAGFTDTQYF.

The genes are TRBV7-2 and TRBJ1-2; TRBD1 matches 7 bases. Unmatched junction bases numbered 7, after V lost 0 bases and J lost 3 bases. Germline V gene data show CDR1 as SGHTA and CDR2 as FQGNSA. The CDR3 length is 16 residues. The CDR3 sequence is CASSLAVSQGDYGYTF. Written as DNA, the CDR3 is TGTGCCAGCAGCTTAGCGGTTAGTCAGGGGGACTATGGCTACACCTTC.

The rearrangement joins TRBV7-2 to TRBJ1-2; 7 bases are a match to TRBD1. J was trimmed by 8 bases and V by 2 bases; bases with no gene match: 8. The CDR3 has 14 residues. CDR1 SGHTA and CDR2 FQGNSA come from the germline V gene. The CDR3 coding sequence is TGTGCCAGCAGCTTATACTCAGGGGGTCGGGGCTACACCTTC. This translates into CASSLYSGGRGYTF.

This chain connects TRBV18 to TRBJ2-5, with 10 bases lining up with TRBD2. V shed 4 bases, J shed 1 base, and the junction held 12 bases outside the gene matches. This CDR3 is built from 18 residues. The germline gives CDR1 KGHSH, CDR2 LQKENI. DNA for the CDR3: TGTGCCAGCTCACGCGTTCGGAGCGGGGGGGCGAGCCAAGAGACCCAGTACTTC. It encodes CASSRVRSGGASQETQYF. Filled out from reference TRBV18 and TRBJ2-5, the complete variable domain reads NAGVMQNPRHLVRRRGQEARLRCSPMKGHSHVYWYRQLPEEGLKFMVYLQKENIIDESGMPKERFSAEFPKEGPSILRIQQVVRGDSAAYFCASSRVRSGGASQETQYFGPGTRLLVL.